The entry that follows covers one T cell receptor (beta chain) sequence. The CDR3 covers 15 residues. The J segment lost 4 bases and the V segment lost 2 bases, leaving 6 bases of the junction unmatched. CDR1 is SNHLY and CDR2 is FYNNEI in the germline V gene. The data were obtained in a study of cytomegalovirus exposure and HLA in healthy donors. The assay was immunoSEQ multiplex PCR, and TCRdb's table has in-frame clones only and misses some. The sample has some 140,000 clones; roughly 87% are singletons. The chain couples TRBV2 to TRBJ2-5, with TRBD2 matching over 8 bases. Material: PBMCs. The receptor comes from a woman under 30 in good health and CMV-seropositive. The DNA of the CDR3 is TGTGCCAGCAGTGAATGGGCGGGGGGAGGAGAGACCCAGTACTTC. It codes for CASSEWAGGGETQYF.